Here is one T cell receptor beta chain with its context. The antigen remains unidentified. This entry comes from a study of T cells after yellow fever vaccination. The overall study: SMART-Seq v4 Ultra Low Input handled preparation of low-cell-number fractions. Study findings and constraints: A weaker secondary response peaked on day 5, the primary on day 15. Only a minor proportion of clonotypes was detected across both CD4 and CD8 compartments.

Trimming cost V 3 bases and J 9 bases, with 16 bases left between them. Germline CDR1 SGDLS, CDR2 YYNGEE. The CDR3 has 13 residues. 5'RACE template switching generated TCR cDNA, adding a universal primer site and UMIs. Each CDR3 protein is one row after TCRdb ran MiXCR on the 5' RACE reads. The sample lists some 350,000 distinct CDR3 sequences; 8.7% were seen once. The TCR was taken from a man aged 18 to 30 who received the YFV17D yellow fever vaccine. V and J are TRBV9 and TRBJ2-7; the D gene could be TRBD1 or TRBD2 (5 bases each). Sequenced here: PBMCs, sampled on the day of the first yellow fever vaccination. The chain's CDR3 is CASSAGRSMRQYV. DNA of the CDR3: TGTGCCAGCAGCGCGGGACGATCGATGCGGCAGTACGTC.